The 8 T cell receptor beta chains in this list originate from one sample, sequenced in a study of cytomegalovirus exposure and HLA in healthy donors. Clones were sequenced by immunoSEQ multiplex PCR, and TCRdb holds only the in-frame ones, with some missing. This sample has 90,000 to 150,000 clones, with approximately 90% found just once. Input material: PBMCs. These receptors came from a woman younger than 30 in good health and CMV-seropositive.

This chain uses TRBV5-1 with TRBJ1-2, with 8 bases lining up with TRBD1. The ends lost 4 bases at V and 4 bases at J; junction bases unmatched: 9. The CDR3 covers 15 residues. The germline CDR1 and CDR2 sequences are SGHRS and YFSETQ. The CDR3 coding sequence is TGCGCCAGCAGCCCGGCAGGACAGGGCCGCTATGGCTACACCTTC. Translated, it gives CASSPAGQGRYGYTF.

The J gene is TRBJ1-5, the V gene TRBV2; D call uncertain. Germline CDR1 reads SNHLY; CDR2 reads FYNNEI. Between the trimmed V and J ends, which lost 6 bases and 1 base, there was a span of 13 bases. CDR3 length equals 15 residues. The CDR3 DNA reads TGTGCCAGCAGAGGACGGGGAGGGAGCAATCAGCCCCAGCATTTT. This encodes CASRGRGGSNQPQHF.

CDR3 sequence: CASSLGGESLYGYTF. In DNA form, the CDR3 reads TGCGCCAGCAGCTTGGGCGGGGAGAGCCTCTATGGCTACACCTTC. The rearrangement joins TRBV5-1 to TRBJ1-2; no clear D gene. Trimming removed 0 bases at V and 4 bases at J, with 13 bases between. This CDR3 region has 15 residues. Germline V gene data show CDR1 as SGHRS and CDR2 as YFSETQ.

This clone occurred a few times. The genes are TRBV5-4 and TRBJ1-2; D is perhaps TRBD1 (6 bases). Between the trimmed V and J ends, which lost 6 bases and 4 bases, there was a span of 19 bases. The CDR3 consists of 15 residues. In germline, CDR1 is SGHNT, CDR2 YYREEE (reference sequence). The CDR3 DNA reads TGTGCCAGCACCCATGCGGCAGGGGTTGCCTATGGCTACACCTTC. Amino acids: CASTHAAGVAYGYTF.

The chain employs TRBV2 and TRBJ1-3, with 8 bases aligning to TRBD1. Trimming removed 10 bases from V and 1 base from J; junction bases left unmatched: 9. The CDR3 sequence is 15 residues long. From germline, CDR1 is SNHLY and CDR2 FYNNEI. DNA of the CDR3: TGTGCCACACTGACAGGGGAAATTTCTGGAAACACCATATATTTT. This gives the protein CATLTGEISGNTIYF.

The chain couples TRBV5-6 to TRBJ1-5, with a weak D call TRBD1 (6 bases). The CDR3 sequence is 15 residues long. The V gene lost 5 bases and the J gene lost 2 bases, with 14 bases spanning the gap. The V gene's germline CDR1 is SGHDT and CDR2 YYEEEE. The CDR3 DNA reads TGTGCCAGCAGTACAACAGGGAAGGGCAATCAGCCCCAGCATTTT. Encoded protein: CASSTTGKGNQPQHF. Combining the CDR3 with reference TRBV5-6 and TRBJ1-5 gives the whole variable domain DAGVTQSPTHLIKTRGQQVTLRCSPKSGHDTVSWYQQALGQGPQFIFQYYEEEERQRGNFPDRFSGHQFPNYSSELNVNALLLGDSALYLCASSTTGKGNQPQHFGDGTRLSIL.

The rearrangement links TRBV12-5 to TRBJ2-1; 8 positions agree with TRBD2. Trimming took 2 bases from V and 0 from J; bases not matched to a gene: 9. CDR1 and CDR2 (germline): LGHNT, FRNRAP. CDR3 length equals 18 residues. Here the CDR3 DNA reads TGTGCTAGTGGTTTGCCGGGTAGCGGGGCCAGCTCCTACAATGAGCAGTTCTTC. Translated, it gives CASGLPGSGASSYNEQFF.

V and J are TRBV15 and TRBJ1-2, with no clear D. Trimming removed 2 bases from V and 4 bases from J, with 8 bases in between. The CDR3 spans 13 residues. The V gene's germline CDR1 is LNHNV and CDR2 YYDKDF (reference sequence). The CDR3, as DNA: TGTGCCACCAGCAGAACAGAAGTCTATGGCTACACCTTC. This sequence encodes CATSRTEVYGYTF. The full variable domain, rest sourced from reference TRBV15 and TRBJ1-2, is DAMVIQNPRYQVTQFGKPVTLSCSQTLNHNVMYWYQQKSSQAPKLLFHYYDKDFNNEADTPDNFQSRRPNTSFCFLDIRSPGLGDTAMYLCATSRTEVYGYTFGSGTRLTVV.